Listed below are T cell receptor beta chains from one sample, sequenced in a study of blood T cell repertoires in COVID-19. Generated by immunoSEQ multiplex PCR, the TCRdb table keeps only in-frame clones and is missing some. The sample contains approximately 400,000 clones, about 87% of which appear only once. The material sequenced was peripheral blood. Receptors were obtained from a woman aged 45-65 years with COVID-19, enrolled during active disease. Both conserved end residues are part of each CDR3. A D gene is named only where the DNA matches it firmly. For some rows the clone size is stated as once, few or many, or as a class when expanded; others skip it.

>TRBD2|.|TRBV5-1|17|TRBJ2-3
TGCGCCAGCAGCTTGGGTTATAGCGGGGGGACGGCGGATACGCAGTATTTT
CASSLGYSGGTADTQYF
>TRBD1|once|TRBV10-2|13|TRBJ2-7
TGCGCCACCACTCCCGGGACAGGCTACGAGCAGTACTTC
CATTPGTGYEQYF
>.|few|TRBV6-5|13|TRBJ2-3
TGTGCCAGCAGCCAATCCGACAGGTGGCCGCAGTATTTT
CASSQSDRWPQYF
>.|.|TRBV11-2|16|TRBJ2-1
TGTGCCAGCAGCTTAAACGTGGGGGCCGCCTACAATGAGCAGTTCTTC
CASSLNVGAAYNEQFF
>TRBD1|.|TRBV5-6|13|TRBJ1-2
TGTGCCAGCAGCCTAGACAGGGGTGATGGCTACACCTTC
CASSLDRGDGYTF
>.|.|TRBV28|14|TRBJ1-1
TGTGCCAGCAGTTTGGCGGGTCGGGGCACTGAAGCTTTCTTT
CASSLAGRGTEAFF
>.|.|TRBV6-5|16|TRBJ2-1
TGTGCCAGCAGTTCCCTGGGGGCGGGGGCCTTCAATGAGCAGTTCTTC
CASSSLGAGAFNEQFF
>.|.|TRBV3-1/TRBV3-2|17|TRBJ2-3
TGTGCCAGCAGCTTCCCCCGAGGCCCCGGGGGTAAAGATACGCAGTATTTT
CASSFPRGPGGKDTQYF
>TRBD1|.|TRBV7-2|15|TRBJ1-5
TGTGCCAGCAGCTTAAACAGGGGTAGCAATCAGCCCCAGCATTTT
CASSLNRGSNQPQHF
>.|.|TRBV30|14|TRBJ1-2
TGTGCCTGGAGTGTACCCTTCGGGGGTAGGGGCTACACCTTC
CAWSVPFGGRGYTF
>.|.|TRBV2|17|TRBJ1-5
TGTGCCAGCAGTGGGGGCCAGGGGATTGTCTCTTATCAGCCCCAGCATTTT
CASSGGQGIVSYQPQHF
>TRBD2|.|TRBV7-9|16|TRBJ2-2
TGTGCCAGCAGCCCTCTGCGGGGGGCGGACACCGGGGAGCTGTTTTTT
CASSPLRGADTGELFF
>TRBD1|.|TRBV27|14|TRBJ1-6
TGTGCCAGCAGTTTCCGGGACAGGGATTCACCCCTCCACTTT
CASSFRDRDSPLHF
>.|few|TRBV28|14|TRBJ1-1
TGTGCCAGCAGTTTGGGGAGGGAGGGGACTGAAGCTTTCTTT
CASSLGREGTEAFF
>TRBD2|.|TRBV7-6|17|TRBJ2-3
TGTGCCAGCAGCCCTTTGGACGGGGGGGCTAGCACAGATACGCAGTATTTT
CASSPLDGGASTDTQYF
>.|.|TRBV12-3/TRBV12-4|13|TRBJ1-5
TGTGCCAGCAGCCTCGCGGAGGGTCAGCCCCAGCATTTT
CASSLAEGQPQHF
>.|.|TRBV15|13|TRBJ2-7
TGTGCCACCAGCAGGGTTCCCGGGTACGAGCAGTACTTC
CATSRVPGYEQYF
>.|.|TRBV14|15|TRBJ2-1
TGTGCCAGCAGCCAAGGCAGGCAGGTCTACAATGAGCAGTTCTTC
CASSQGRQVYNEQFF
>TRBD1|few|TRBV2|13|TRBJ1-2
TGTGCCAGCAGTGCGGACAGGGCCCTGGGCTACACCTTC
CASSADRALGYTF
>TRBD1|.|TRBV6-5|14|TRBJ1-5
TGTGCCAGCCGCGGGACAGGTCGCAATCAGCCCCAGCATTTT
CASRGTGRNQPQHF
>.|.|TRBV27|15|TRBJ1-1
TGTGCCAGCAGTTTATGGTCAGGCTCGAACACTGAAGCTTTCTTT
CASSLWSGSNTEAFF
>TRBD2|.|TRBV19|14|TRBJ2-3
TGTGCCAGTGGGACCAGCGGGGGTTCAGATACGCAGTATTTT
CASGTSGGSDTQYF
>TRBD1|.|TRBV11-1|14|TRBJ1-1
TGTGCCAGCAGTCTACAGGGGGCGAGCACTGAAGCTTTCTTT
CASSLQGASTEAFF
>.|.|TRBV10-1|13|TRBJ2-7
TGCGCCAGCAGTGACGGGGGGCCCTACGAGCAGTACTTC
CASSDGGPYEQYF
>.|.|TRBV11-3|13|TRBJ1-1
TGTGCCAGCAGCTCCAGGGAAAACACTGAAGCTTTCTTT
CASSSRENTEAFF
>.|.|TRBV4-2|14|TRBJ2-7
TGTGCCAGCAGCCAAGGGGGCACCACCTACGAGCAGTACTTC
CASSQGGTTYEQYF
>.|.|TRBV2|14|TRBJ1-3
TGTGCCAGCAGCCTAACCGGGGGGGGAAACACCATATATTTT
CASSLTGGGNTIYF
>.|once|TRBV6-5|14|TRBJ1-4
TGTGCCAGCAGGGAGGATGGAGGTCAAGAAAAACTGTTTTTT
CASREDGGQEKLFF
>.|.|TRBV9|14|TRBJ1-6
TGTGCCAGCAGCGGACTCGTGCCAGGGTCACCCCTCCACTTT
CASSGLVPGSPLHF
>.|.|TRBV12-3/TRBV12-4|13|TRBJ1-5
TGTGCCAGCAGTCCCGGGGGACCTCAACCCCAGCATTTT
CASSPGGPQPQHF
>.|.|TRBV27|19|TRBJ2-1
TGTGCCAGCAGTTTATCCAGAAGGAGAAGCGGTAGCTCCTACAATGAGCAGTTCTTC
CASSLSRRRSGSSYNEQFF
>.|.|TRBV11-2|12|TRBJ1-5
TGTGCCAGCAGCCGGGGGGATCAGCCCCAGCATTTT
CASSRGDQPQHF
>.|.|TRBV9|13|TRBJ2-7
TGTGCCAGCAGCTTGGGGTCAGGGGCGTCGCAGTACTTC
CASSLGSGASQYF
>TRBD2|.|TRBV9|17|TRBJ2-7
TGTGCCAGCAGCGTAGGGGTTCTGGGCGGGGGACCCTACGAGCAGTACTTC
CASSVGVLGGGPYEQYF
>.|.|TRBV13|15|TRBJ1-1
TGTGCCAGCAGCCAAGGACAGAACATGAACACTGAAGCTTTCTTT
CASSQGQNMNTEAFF
>TRBD2|.|TRBV29-1|18|TRBJ2-1
TGCAGCGTTGTGACTAGCGGGGGGGCCTATAGAAAGTGGGATGAGCAGTTCTTC
CSVVTSGGAYRKWDEQFF
>.|.|TRBV13|16|TRBJ2-1
TGTGCCAGCAGCTTAGGTTGGAGGGACTCCTACAATGAGCAGTTCTTC
CASSLGWRDSYNEQFF
>TRBD2|.|TRBV2|13|TRBJ2-5
TGTGCCACCGGGGAGGGGACGGGGGAGACCCAGTACTTC
CATGEGTGETQYF
>.|.|TRBV7-8|13|TRBJ2-3
TGTGCCAGCAGCTTAGCGAGGGCAGATACGCAGTATTTT
CASSLARADTQYF
>.|once|TRBV30|11|TRBJ1-1
TGTGCCTGGAATTCTAACACTGAAGCTTTCTTT
CAWNSNTEAFF
>TRBD1|.|TRBV25-1|15|TRBJ1-3
TGTGCCAGCAGGAATGACAGGGGCTCTGGAAACACCATATATTTT
CASRNDRGSGNTIYF
>TRBD1|.|TRBV6-5|13|TRBJ1-2
TGTGCCAGCAGGCCGGGACAGGGAGGTGGCTACACCTTC
CASRPGQGGGYTF
>.|.|TRBV4-1|17|TRBJ1-3
TGCGCCAGCAGCCCCAGGAGGGAGGGCGGCTCTGGAAACACCATATATTTT
CASSPRREGGSGNTIYF
>.|.|TRBV2|13|TRBJ2-7
TGTGCCAGCAGTAACAGGGAGTCTGACGAGCAGTACTTC
CASSNRESDEQYF
>TRBD1|.|TRBV2|16|TRBJ1-1
TGTGCCAGCAGTGCCCGACAGGGTCCGATGAACACTGAAGCTTTCTTT
CASSARQGPMNTEAFF
>.|.|TRBV5-1|15|TRBJ1-1
TGCGCCAGCAGCTTGTTTATTGCAGGGAACACTGAAGCTTTCTTT
CASSLFIAGNTEAFF
>TRBD2|.|TRBV20-1|14|TRBJ2-7
TGCAGTGCTAGTACTGGCGGGGGGCTCTACGAGCAGTACTTC
CSASTGGGLYEQYF
>TRBD2|.|TRBV30|13|TRBJ2-7
TGTGCCTTCCTAGGCGGGGGATCCTACGAGCAGTACTTC
CAFLGGGSYEQYF
>TRBD1|.|TRBV6-5|15|TRBJ1-4
TGTGCCAGCAGGACCTTACAGGGGGGCCATGAAAAACTGTTTTTT
CASRTLQGGHEKLFF
>.|.|TRBV21-1|13|TRBJ2-7
TGTGCCAGCACCCCGGGACATTCCTACGAGCAGTACTTC
CASTPGHSYEQYF
>.|.|TRBV4-1|15|TRBJ1-4
TGCGCCAGCAGCCAGAGGACAGCAACTAATGAAAAACTGTTTTTT
CASSQRTATNEKLFF
>.|.|TRBV9|16|TRBJ1-4
TGTGCCAGCAGCCCCGAGGGGGGAGGGTCTTCTGAAAAACTGTTTTTT
CASSPEGGGSSEKLFF
>.|.|TRBV5-6|11|TRBJ1-1
TGTGCCAGCACCTCGACAAAAGAAGCTTTCTTT
CASTSTKEAFF
>TRBD1|many|TRBV6-1|18|TRBJ1-2
TGTGCCAGCAGCGAAGACCGGGACAGGGGTAGTGTGAGGCATGGCTACACCTTC
CASSEDRDRGSVRHGYTF